Listed below are T cell receptor beta chains from one sample, sequenced in a study of cytomegalovirus exposure and HLA in healthy donors. Repertoires were generated with immunoSEQ multiplex PCR, while TCRdb's copy carries only in-frame clones and drops some. The sample holds 200,000 or so clones; around 80% are singletons and the top ten take around 1.9%. The sequencing sample was made of PBMCs. Source of these receptors: a young woman in good health and CMV-seropositive. Each CDR3 is given without its conserved first and last residue. Fields, in order: V gene, J gene, CDR3 protein.

v_gene: TRBV7-3; j_gene: TRBJ2-2; CDR3aa: ASSLQENTGELF
v_gene: TRBV5-6; j_gene: TRBJ2-1; CDR3aa: ASSLGFGGSYNEQF
v_gene: TRBV5-4; j_gene: TRBJ1-1; CDR3aa: ASSLGGGDTEAF
v_gene: TRBV9; j_gene: TRBJ2-5; CDR3aa: ASSPGLNQETQY
v_gene: TRBV7-8; j_gene: TRBJ2-3; CDR3aa: ASSTIVSSTDTQY
v_gene: TRBV7-6; j_gene: TRBJ2-3; CDR3aa: ASSLRLAGAISTDTQY
v_gene: TRBV5-6; j_gene: TRBJ2-5; CDR3aa: ASSLGTSQETQY
v_gene: TRBV4-2; j_gene: TRBJ1-3; CDR3aa: ASSPRTGQDGNTIY
v_gene: TRBV6-5; j_gene: TRBJ1-6; CDR3aa: ASKPADRGLLPLH
v_gene: TRBV27; j_gene: TRBJ1-2; CDR3aa: ASSSATENYGYT
v_gene: TRBV19; j_gene: TRBJ1-1; CDR3aa: ASSPQGNTEAF
v_gene: TRBV6-1; j_gene: TRBJ1-5; CDR3aa: ASSSDRGPQPQH
v_gene: TRBV5-3; j_gene: TRBJ2-3; CDR3aa: ASSWTSGGDTQY
v_gene: TRBV5-8; j_gene: TRBJ2-1; CDR3aa: ASSGNRNEQF
v_gene: TRBV9; j_gene: TRBJ2-1; CDR3aa: ASSPTGLAEFNEQF
v_gene: TRBV6-6; j_gene: TRBJ1-1; CDR3aa: ASILIGGLRDTEAF
v_gene: TRBV7-7; j_gene: TRBJ2-1; CDR3aa: ASSPWTGDNEQF
v_gene: TRBV7-8; j_gene: TRBJ2-3; CDR3aa: ASSLQRGYTDTQY
v_gene: TRBV7-7; j_gene: TRBJ2-5; CDR3aa: ASSLGTQGEETQY
v_gene: TRBV19; j_gene: TRBJ2-1; CDR3aa: ASSIEVGGLAGVEQF
v_gene: TRBV28; j_gene: TRBJ2-2; CDR3aa: ASSPVTGTGELF
v_gene: TRBV27; j_gene: TRBJ1-3; CDR3aa: ASSSRRGSGNTIY
v_gene: TRBV7-2; j_gene: TRBJ1-1; CDR3aa: ASSLGVGGRREAF
v_gene: TRBV10-1; j_gene: TRBJ2-7; CDR3aa: ASRPGQY
v_gene: TRBV4-1; j_gene: TRBJ2-3; CDR3aa: ASSQDGAGGPTDTQY
v_gene: TRBV30; j_gene: TRBJ1-5; CDR3aa: AWSDSISNQPQH
v_gene: TRBV5-1; j_gene: TRBJ2-7; CDR3aa: ASSSNRGRYEQY
v_gene: TRBV19; j_gene: TRBJ1-5; CDR3aa: ASSIGGASNQPQH
v_gene: TRBV10-1; j_gene: TRBJ1-1; CDR3aa: ASIPSTGNSEAF
v_gene: TRBV30; j_gene: TRBJ1-5; CDR3aa: AWSVKGVAEPQH
v_gene: TRBV4-1; j_gene: TRBJ1-2; CDR3aa: ASSSRIQGDYT